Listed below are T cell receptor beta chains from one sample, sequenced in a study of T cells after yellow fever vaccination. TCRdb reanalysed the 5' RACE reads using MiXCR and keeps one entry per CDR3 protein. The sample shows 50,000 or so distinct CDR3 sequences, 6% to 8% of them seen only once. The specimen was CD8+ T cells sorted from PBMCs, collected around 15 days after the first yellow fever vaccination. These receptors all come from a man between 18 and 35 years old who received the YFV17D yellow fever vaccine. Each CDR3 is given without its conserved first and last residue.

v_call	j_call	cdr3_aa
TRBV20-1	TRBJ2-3	CAISGGAPTTDTQY
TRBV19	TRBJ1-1	ASTYAGGTEAF
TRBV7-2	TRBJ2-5	ASSYRALQETQY
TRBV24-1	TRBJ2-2	ATTRADGELF
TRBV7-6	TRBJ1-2	ASSPQGVYGYT
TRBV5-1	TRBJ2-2	ASQAYRAANTGELF
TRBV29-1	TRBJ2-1	SARTGVSNEQF
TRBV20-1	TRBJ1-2	SKRDMYGYT
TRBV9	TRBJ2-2	ASSGGLAGGPLF
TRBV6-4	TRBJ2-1	ASSPGRGANEQF
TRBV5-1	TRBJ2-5	ASSLPRQETQY
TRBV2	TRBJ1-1	ASAMNTEAF
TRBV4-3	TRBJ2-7	ASSRTSGAAYEQY
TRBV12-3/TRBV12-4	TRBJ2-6	ASSLANPSAGANVLT
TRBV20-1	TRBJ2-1	SARSVGSYNEQF
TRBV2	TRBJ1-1	ASRQGVVAEAF
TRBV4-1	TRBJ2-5	ASSQVWRSQETQY
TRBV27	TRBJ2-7	ASSLSRTSEQY
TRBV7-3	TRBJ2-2	ASSPRGRGGMRWPGELF
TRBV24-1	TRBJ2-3	ATSERGQGTADTQY
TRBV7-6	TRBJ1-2	ASSGEAHYGYT
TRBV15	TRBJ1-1	ATQSTGNTEAF
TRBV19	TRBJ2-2	ASSPRDRGTGELF
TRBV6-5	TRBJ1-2	ASSYSEGSNGYT
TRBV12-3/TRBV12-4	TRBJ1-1	ASTSGVLNTEAF
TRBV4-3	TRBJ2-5	ASSGRVGGETQY
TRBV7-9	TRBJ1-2	ASSPQSPNYGYT
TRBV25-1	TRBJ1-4	ASSESPAGIGEKLF
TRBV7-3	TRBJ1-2	ASSPSPDPGYGYT
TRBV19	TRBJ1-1	ASSIGARSNTEAF
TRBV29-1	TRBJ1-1	STQGPADTEAF
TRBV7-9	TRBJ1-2	AAGFGYGYT
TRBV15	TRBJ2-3	ATSRGTRSADTQY
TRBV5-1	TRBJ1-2	ASSWDRGRDGYT
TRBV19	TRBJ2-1	ASRHRGFGNEQF
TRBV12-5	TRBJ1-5	ASAQGPINQPQH
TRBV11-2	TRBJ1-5	ASSSVRGSQAGSNQPQH
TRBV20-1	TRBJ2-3	SAISGGGGNTQY
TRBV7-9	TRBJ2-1	ASRPFGGGSYNEQF
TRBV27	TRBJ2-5	ASSQWGYQETQY
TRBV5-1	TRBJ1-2	ASSRDTNYGYT